Presented here are 32 T cell receptor beta chains from one specimen sequenced in a study of T-cell memory formation after mild COVID-19. MiXCR, run by TCRdb on the 5' RACE reads, gives a single entry per CDR3 protein. The table has about 290,000 distinct CDR3 sequences, 15% to 20% seen once. The sequencing input was PBMCs or a T cell subset sorted from them (not recorded which). Every receptor here comes from a man aged 18 to 30 who had mild COVID-19 (a few samples of this study predate the infection). Cell type and time point are not known.

The chain links TRBV11-2 to TRBJ2-2; 7 bases are a match to TRBD1. The length of the CDR3 is 15 residues. Germline CDR1 is SGHAT and CDR2 is FQNNGV. The trim removed 4 bases at V and 6 bases at J, leaving 8 bases unmatched. As DNA, the CDR3 is TGTGCCAGCAGCTCGATAGACAGGGCCCCCGGGGAGCTGTTTTTT. Its protein is CASSSIDRAPGELFF.

CDR3: CASSYSIGGAGQPQHF. The CDR3 DNA sequence: TGTGCCAGCAGTTACTCGATAGGAGGGGCAGGACAGCCCCAGCATTTT. J is TRBJ1-5 and V is TRBV6-2 or TRBV6-3; TRBD1 is a possible D gene (5 bases). V was shortened by 0 bases and J by 7 bases, with 16 bases between the two germline ends. CDR3 length: 16 amino acids. From germline, CDR1 is MNHEY and CDR2 SVGEGT.

There are many counts of this clonotype. The rearrangement uses TRBV12-3 or TRBV12-4 and TRBJ1-2, with TRBD1 identical over 9 bases. The CDR3 loop spans 13 amino acids. The trim removed 3 bases at V and 6 bases at J, leaving 2 bases unmatched. CDR3 sequence: CASSLTGGHGYTF. Written as DNA, the CDR3 is TGTGCCAGCAGTTTGACAGGGGGACATGGCTACACCTTC.

The sample holds a few counts of this clonotype. The chain recombines TRBV4-1 with TRBJ2-3; D might be TRBD2 (6 bases). The V and J ends lost 4 bases and 4 bases respectively, with 15 bases between them. The CDR3 extends over 15 amino acids. Germline V gives CDR1 MGHRA, CDR2 YSYEKL. CDR3 DNA: TGCGCCAGCAGCCCAGGGAGGACCCCCCCAGATACGCAGTATTTT. This gives the protein CASSPGRTPPDTQYF.

The chain is built from TRBV29-1 and TRBJ1-1; no definite D call. CDR1 is SQVTM and CDR2 is ANQGSEA in the germline V gene. The V end lost 3 bases, the J end lost 1 base, and 12 bases lay between the germline ends. The CDR3 runs 14 residues. The CDR3 is CSVEPSGGNTEAFF. CDR3 coding DNA: TGCAGCGTTGAGCCATCAGGCGGGAACACTGAAGCTTTCTTT.

In this sample, this clonotype turned up a few times. The gene calls are TRBV12-3 or TRBV12-4 and TRBJ2-2; 9 nucleotides agree with TRBD2. V lost 7 bases to trimming and J lost 5 bases; unmatched junction nucleotides: 8. The CDR3 runs 15 residues. The CDR3 region is CASTLGLAGTGELFF. The CDR3, as DNA: TGTGCCAGCACCTTGGGGCTAGCGGGGACCGGGGAGCTGTTTTTT.

The genes are TRBV12-3 or TRBV12-4 and TRBJ2-5, with a possible D match to TRBD1 (6 bases). The CDR3 extends over 12 amino acids. V was shortened by 5 bases and J by 7 bases, with 11 bases between the two germline ends. CDR3 in amino acids: CASSAQGLTQYF. The CDR3 bases are TGTGCCAGCAGTGCGCAGGGGTTGACCCAGTACTTC.

This chain links TRBV7-9 with TRBJ2-1; the match to TRBD2 covers 11 bases. The V gene end was trimmed by 4 bases and the J gene end by 0 bases; junction bases not matched to a gene: 11. The germline V gene encodes CDR1 SEHNR and CDR2 FQNEAQ (reference sequence). This CDR3 is built from 19 residues. CDR3 sequence: CASSSGTSGMTRSYNEQFF. CDR3 in DNA: TGTGCCAGCAGCTCCGGGACTAGCGGTATGACCCGCTCCTACAATGAGCAGTTCTTC.

This clonotype was recorded at least ten times. The chain recombines TRBV7-8 with TRBJ2-4; D is possibly TRBD2 (5 bases). V lost 5 bases and J 4 bases, leaving 21 bases between the germline ends. CDR1 SGHVS and CDR2 FQNEAQ come from the germline V gene. The length of the CDR3 is 17 residues. Written as DNA, the CDR3 is TGTGCCAGCAGCCCCCAGCCGGGATCCGGTGTTAAAAACATTCAGTACTTC. Protein: CASSPQPGSGVKNIQYF.

This clonotype was recorded a few times. V gene TRBV20-1 combines with J gene TRBJ1-3, with D possibly matching TRBD1 (6 bases). Trimming removed 3 bases from V and 2 bases from J, with 11 bases in between. The CDR3 has 14 residues. The germline CDR1 and CDR2 sequences are DFQATT and SNEGSKA (reference sequence). CDR3 bases: TGCAGTGCTAGGCAAGAGGGGGCTGGAAACACCATATATTTT. This gives the protein CSARQEGAGNTIYF.

This clonotype was picked up a small number of times. This rearrangement joins TRBV24-1 to TRBJ2-3; the match to TRBD1 covers 10 bases. The CDR3 runs 18 residues. V was clipped by 5 bases and J by 3 bases; unmatched bases: 13. Germline V gives CDR1 KGHDR, CDR2 SFDVKD. CDR3 loop: CATSALFGGDRGTDTQYF. Here the CDR3 DNA reads TGTGCCACCAGTGCCCTTTTCGGGGGGGACAGGGGAACAGATACGCAGTATTTT.

The V call is TRBV11-2, the J call TRBJ2-7; D is uncertain. CDR3 length: 13 residues. From germline, CDR1 is SGHAT and CDR2 FQNNGV. V was cut by 3 bases and J by 2 bases, with 8 bases left in between. The CDR3 sequence: CASSFVRAYEQYV. The CDR3 DNA reads as TGTGCCAGCAGCTTTGTAAGGGCCTACGAGCAGTACGTC.

The CDR3 DNA reads as TGTGCCAGTGGGGAGGGGAGGTCCGGAAAACTGTTTTTT. Translated, it gives CASGEGRSGKLFF. The chain uses TRBV19 and TRBJ1-4; the D gene is possibly TRBD1 (5 bases). Per germline, CDR1 LNHDA and CDR2 SQIVND (reference sequence). V gave up 8 bases and J gave up 10 bases, with 17 bases separating them. The CDR3 is 13 residues long.

The chain uses TRBV5-4 and TRBJ2-1; 8 bases are shared with TRBD2. The junction had 15 bases not matched to a gene; V was cut back by 1 base and J by 9 bases. Germline V lookup: CDR1 SGHNT, CDR2 YYREEE (reference sequence). The CDR3 has 17 residues. CDR3 residues: CASSLTGRGGQGAEQFF. CDR3 nucleotide sequence: TGTGCCAGCAGCTTGACGGGCCGGGGGGGCCAAGGTGCTGAGCAGTTCTTC.

This clonotype was observed a handful of times. The rearrangement links TRBV6-6 to TRBJ2-7, with D possibly TRBD1 on 6 matching bases. The CDR3 totals 15 residues. CDR1 and CDR2 (germline): MNHNY, SVGAGI (reference sequence). Trimming removed 2 bases at V and 6 bases at J, with 17 bases between. CDR3 protein: CASSYALQGVSEQYV. The CDR3 DNA sequence: TGTGCCAGCAGTTACGCTCTACAGGGAGTGTCCGAGCAGTACGTC.

This clonotype showed up just a few times. CDR3 nucleotides: TGTGCCAGCAGCTTAGCTCCGGGACGTCTGAACACTGAAGCTTTCTTT. It codes for CASSLAPGRLNTEAFF. This chain connects TRBV7-2 to TRBJ1-1; possible D gene TRBD1, 5 bases. CDR3 length equals 16 residues. Trimming took off 0 bases at V and 0 bases at J, with 11 bases between the two ends. The germline V gene encodes CDR1 SGHTA and CDR2 FQGNSA.

The CDR3 loop reads CASTDRRNQPQHF. CDR3 sequence (DNA): TGTGCCAGTACGGACAGAAGGAATCAGCCCCAGCATTTT. The rearrangement uses TRBV19 and TRBJ1-5; a possible D gene is TRBD1 (6 bases). The CDR3 loop spans 13 amino acids. Germline V gives CDR1 LNHDA, CDR2 SQIVND (reference sequence). V lost 7 bases and J lost 4, with 11 bases in between. The variable domain in full, with the rest retrieved from reference TRBV19 and TRBJ1-5, is DGGITQSPKYLFRKEGQNVTLSCEQNLNHDAMYWYRQDPGQGLRLIYYSQIVNDFQKGDIAEGYSVSREKKESFPLTVTSAQKNPTAFYLCASTDRRNQPQHFGDGTRLSIL.

This clonotype was observed a handful of times. J is TRBJ1-2 and V is TRBV7-2; 8 positions match TRBD1. The junction had 11 bases not matched to a gene; V was cut back by 1 base and J by 7 bases. Germline CDR1 reads SGHTA; CDR2 reads FQGNSA. The CDR3 length is 16 residues. The CDR3 DNA sequence: TGTGCCAGCAGCTTAGGCGTGGACAGGGCTTTGGGTGGCTACACCTTC. Translating it yields CASSLGVDRALGGYTF.

This clonotype came up many times. The V gene is TRBV5-1, the J gene TRBJ1-4; possibly TRBD1 for D (5 bases). Looked up from germline, CDR1 is SGHRS and CDR2 is YFSETQ. Trimming shortened V by 3 bases and J by 0 bases, and 12 bases separated the two germline ends. The CDR3 extends over 16 amino acids. The CDR3 spells CASSSSQGATNEKLFF. CDR3 DNA sequence: TGCGCCAGCAGCTCTTCCCAGGGCGCAACTAATGAAAAACTGTTTTTT. The whole variable domain, filled in from reference TRBV5-1 and TRBJ1-4, reads KAGVTQTPRYLIKTRGQQVTLSCSPISGHRSVSWYQQTPGQGLQFLFEYFSETQRNKGNFPGRFSGRQFSNSRSEMNVSTLELGDSALYLCASSSSQGATNEKLFFGSGTQLSVL.

The rearrangement joins TRBV29-1 to TRBJ2-2; possibly TRBD1 for D (6 bases). The CDR3 is made up of 15 amino acids. The V and J ends lost 0 bases and 1 base respectively, with 9 bases between them. Germline-derived CDR1 and CDR2 are SQVTM and ANQGSEA. The CDR3 protein is CSVEEGAMNTGELFF. In nucleotides, the CDR3 is TGCAGCGTTGAAGAGGGGGCGATGAACACCGGGGAGCTGTTTTTT.

This clonotype has only a few counts. CDR3 sequence reads: CATRLAASTDTQYF. DNA for the CDR3: TGTGCCACCCGACTAGCGGCTAGCACAGATACGCAGTATTTT. This chain connects TRBV27 to TRBJ2-3, with 9 bases lining up with TRBD2. Germline CDR1 and CDR2: MNHEY and SMNVEV (reference sequence). V was clipped by 10 bases and J by 0 bases; unmatched bases: 5. The CDR3 covers 14 residues.

This clonotype was detected many times. The chain recombines TRBV5-6 with TRBJ2-1; D perhaps matches TRBD2 (6 bases). This CDR3 is 15 amino acids long. V was shortened by 0 bases and J by 8 bases, with 15 bases between the two germline ends. Germline CDR1 reads SGHDT; CDR2 reads YYEEEE. CDR3 loop: CASSLVRGNSYEQFF. The CDR3 DNA sequence: TGTGCCAGCAGCTTGGTCCGGGGGAACAGCTATGAGCAGTTCTTC. The full variable domain, its missing parts supplied by reference TRBV5-6 and TRBJ2-1, is DAGVTQSPTHLIKTRGQQVTLRCSPKSGHDTVSWYQQALGQGPQFIFQYYEEEERQRGNFPDRFSGHQFPNYSSELNVNALLLGDSALYLCASSLVRGNSYEQFFGPGTRLTVL.

CDR3 DNA sequence: TGCAGTGCTGACGAGGGGGGGACAGATACGCAGTATTTT. Translating gives CSADEGGTDTQYF. V gene TRBV20-1 combines with J gene TRBJ2-3; perhaps TRBD2 as D (7 bases). The V end was cut by 5 bases, the J end by 3 bases, with 12 bases between. The CDR3 contains 13 residues. CDR1 is DFQATT and CDR2 is SNEGSKA in the germline V gene (reference sequence).

The gene calls are TRBV7-2 and TRBJ2-3; no clear D gene. Germline V gene sequence: CDR1 SGHTA, CDR2 FQGNSA. The germline V and J ends were trimmed by 3 bases and 12 bases, with 13 bases remaining between them. This CDR3 contains 12 residues. CDR3 region: CASSFDSTSQYF. The CDR3 region has the DNA TGTGCCAGCAGCTTTGACTCGACATCTCAGTATTTT.

The chain has TRBV5-1 and TRBJ1-5; D gene ambiguous. This CDR3 comprises 13 residues. Trimming left V 1 base short and J 7 bases short, with 9 bases between. CDR1 is SGHRS and CDR2 is YFSETQ in the germline V gene. CDR3 amino acids: CASSLSSGQPQHF. CDR3 DNA sequence: TGCGCCAGCAGCTTGTCGTCGGGGCAGCCCCAGCATTTT.

The chain employs TRBV6-1 and TRBJ2-2; TRBD1 might be the D (6 bases). Germline V lookup: CDR1 MNHNS, CDR2 SASEGT. This CDR3 has 17 amino acids. The germline V and J ends were trimmed by 6 bases and 0 bases, with 17 bases remaining between them. CDR3 residues: CASSRTVNSANTGELFF. The CDR3 DNA sequence: TGTGCCAGCAGCAGGACAGTGAACTCCGCGAACACCGGGGAGCTGTTTTTT.

The chain has TRBV2 and TRBJ2-7; no firm D call. V lost 7 bases, J lost 2 bases, and 15 bases lay in between. Germline CDR1 SNHLY, CDR2 FYNNEI. The CDR3 spans 14 residues. DNA of the CDR3: TGTGCCAGCACTGCATCACCCGAAACCTACGAGCAGTACTTC. This encodes CASTASPETYEQYF.

The V gene is TRBV2, the J gene TRBJ2-4; 8 bases are a match to TRBD1. The CDR3 covers 12 residues. Germline V gives CDR1 SNHLY, CDR2 FYNNEI. V trimming: 0 bases; J trimming: 15 bases; junction bases outside the gene matches: 4. CDR3 sequence reads: CASSEAPGTGYF. For the CDR3, the DNA is TGTGCCAGCAGTGAAGCCCCAGGGACAGGGTACTTC.

The chain couples TRBV11-2 to TRBJ2-6; D is ambiguous. Germline V lookup: CDR1 SGHAT, CDR2 FQNNGV. This CDR3 comprises 13 residues. Trimming took 5 bases from V and 4 from J, leaving 6 bases between them. Here the CDR3 DNA reads TGTGCCAGCAGCGAGGCGGGGGCCAACGTCCTGACTTTC. Translating it yields CASSEAGANVLTF.

This chain connects TRBV5-6 to TRBJ2-2; possible D gene TRBD2, 6 bases. The length of the CDR3 is 13 residues. V lost 0 bases and J 7 bases, leaving 7 bases between the germline ends. The germline gives CDR1 SGHDT, CDR2 YYEEEE. The CDR3 is CASSLASDGELFF. The CDR3 bases are TGTGCCAGCAGCTTGGCTAGCGACGGGGAGCTGTTTTTT.

The chain carries TRBV5-1 and TRBJ2-5; D assignment may be TRBD1 or TRBD2 (5 bases each). Trimming pared 0 bases from V and 1 base from J, leaving 10 bases between. CDR3 length: 15 amino acids. Germline-derived CDR1 and CDR2 are SGHRS and YFSETQ. The CDR3: CASSLAGAVQETQYF. The CDR3 DNA follows: TGCGCCAGCAGCTTGGCCGGGGCTGTCCAAGAGACCCAGTACTTC. The whole variable domain, remainder taken from reference TRBV5-1 and TRBJ2-5, is KAGVTQTPRYLIKTRGQQVTLSCSPISGHRSVSWYQQTPGQGLQFLFEYFSETQRNKGNFPGRFSGRQFSNSRSEMNVSTLELGDSALYLCASSLAGAVQETQYFGPGTRLLVL.

The table lists this clonotype with many counts. This rearrangement joins TRBV5-1 to TRBJ2-1; 9 nucleotides match TRBD1. The CDR3 loop spans 15 amino acids. Germline V gives CDR1 SGHRS, CDR2 YFSETQ. V gave up 6 bases and J gave up 9 bases; unmatched junction bases: 13. The CDR3 nucleotides are TGCGCCAGCACCGTCCCGGGACAGGGACAGGGTGAGCAGTTCTTC. It yields the protein CASTVPGQGQGEQFF.